This entry is about one TCR beta chain. Its matching antigen is unknown. This record belongs to a study of T cell responses to AZD1222 COVID-19 vaccine. Broader study findings: Samples come after the peak T cell response, not at day 14. Just a handful of AZD1222 recipients tested seropositive at baseline.

Assay used: immunoSEQ multiplex PCR; TCRdb lists only in-frame clones, some missing. The sample has about 160,000 clones, 92% seen once. The CDR3 is made up of 14 amino acids. Germline loops: CDR1 GTSNPN, CDR2 SVGIG (reference sequence). The V end lost 2 bases, the J end lost 2 bases, and 13 bases lay between the germline ends. The V call is TRBV30, the J call TRBJ2-7, with D unclear. The sample here was peripheral blood, taken 28 days after the second AZD1222 dose. This TCR was sampled from an adult who received the AZD1222 COVID-19 vaccine. The CDR3 loop is CAWSQGQDPYEQYF. CDR3 nucleotide sequence: TGTGCCTGGAGTCAAGGGCAAGACCCCTACGAGCAGTACTTC.